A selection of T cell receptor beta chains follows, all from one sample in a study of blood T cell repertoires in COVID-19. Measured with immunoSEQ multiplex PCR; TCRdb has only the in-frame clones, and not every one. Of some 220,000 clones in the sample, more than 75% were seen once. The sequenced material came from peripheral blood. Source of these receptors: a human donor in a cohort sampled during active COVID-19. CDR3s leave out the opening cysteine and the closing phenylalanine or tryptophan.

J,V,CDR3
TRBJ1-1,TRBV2,ASSVDSGAAF
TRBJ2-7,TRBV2,ASTLAGEQY
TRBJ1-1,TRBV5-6,ASSPGARGTEAF
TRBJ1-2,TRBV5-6,ASSLVAGDGYT
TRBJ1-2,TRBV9,ASSVASQGNYGYT
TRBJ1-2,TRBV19,ASSRGGDYGYT
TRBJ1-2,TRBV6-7,AISHLNYGYT
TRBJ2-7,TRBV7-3,ASSSPADIKQY
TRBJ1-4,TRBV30,ACSQGAREKLF
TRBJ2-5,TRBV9,ASSSQTGIETQY
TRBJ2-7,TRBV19,ASSIVQGAGQY
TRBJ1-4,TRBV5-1,ASSPVGTENEKLF
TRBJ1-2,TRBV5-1,ASSLDGFGSYGYT
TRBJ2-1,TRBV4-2,ASSGRVGGYNEQF
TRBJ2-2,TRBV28,ASREDGRANGELF
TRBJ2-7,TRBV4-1,ASSPGFAGGSKGEQY
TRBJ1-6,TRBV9,ASSVEASPLH
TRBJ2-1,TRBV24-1,ATTGQPYNEQF
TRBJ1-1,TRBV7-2,ASSLDLNTEAF
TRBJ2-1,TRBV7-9,ASSITSSYNEQF